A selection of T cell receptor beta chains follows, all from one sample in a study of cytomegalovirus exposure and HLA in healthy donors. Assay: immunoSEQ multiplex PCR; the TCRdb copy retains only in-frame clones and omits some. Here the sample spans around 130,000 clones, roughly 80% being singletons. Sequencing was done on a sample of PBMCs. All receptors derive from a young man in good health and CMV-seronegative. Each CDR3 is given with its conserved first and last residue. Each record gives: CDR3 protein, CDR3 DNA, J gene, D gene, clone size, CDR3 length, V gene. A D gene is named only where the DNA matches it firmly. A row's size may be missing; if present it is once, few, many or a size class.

CASSLIQGQGRGSEQYF	TGTGCCAGTAGTCTCATCCAAGGCCAGGGAAGGGGAAGCGAGCAGTACTTC	TRBJ2-7	.	few	17	TRBV19
CASSQDRGQSPLHF	TGTGCCAGCAGCCAGGACAGGGGACAGTCACCCCTCCACTTT	TRBJ1-6	TRBD1	.	14	TRBV4-2
CASSINPGQWETQYF	TGTGCCAGTAGTATAAATCCCGGACAGTGGGAGACCCAGTACTTC	TRBJ2-5	.	once	15	TRBV19
CASSLNKGVRGNEQFF	TGTGCCAGCAGTTTAAATAAAGGAGTCCGAGGCAATGAGCAGTTCTTC	TRBJ2-1	.	.	16	TRBV27
CASSKRSGQDSNQPQHF	TGTGCCAGTAGTAAACGGTCAGGACAGGATAGCAATCAGCCCCAGCATTTT	TRBJ1-5	TRBD1	.	17	TRBV19
CASSYTIRTEAFF	TGTGCCAGCAGTTACACAATCAGAACTGAAGCTTTCTTT	TRBJ1-1	.	once	13	TRBV6-5
CASSDRVSYNSPLHF	TGTGCCAGTAGTGACAGGGTCTCCTATAATTCACCCCTCCACTTT	TRBJ1-6	TRBD1	once	15	TRBV19
CSAFQLQGAGRAFF	TGCAGCGCATTCCAACTCCAGGGGGCTGGGAGAGCTTTCTTT	TRBJ1-1	TRBD1	.	14	TRBV29-1
CASTSRDRGIPNEKLFF	TGTGCCAGCACCTCCCGGGACAGGGGAATTCCTAATGAAAAACTGTTTTTT	TRBJ1-4	TRBD1	.	17	TRBV7-9
CASSPLTSGGETQYF	TGTGCCAGCAGCCCGTTGACTAGCGGGGGTGAGACCCAGTACTTC	TRBJ2-5	TRBD2	.	15	TRBV2
CASSLAGQGNEKLFF	TGTGCCAGCAGCTTGGCCGGCCAGGGTAATGAAAAACTGTTTTTT	TRBJ1-4	.	.	15	TRBV5-4
CASSKVWAFHNEQFF	TGTGCCAGCAGCAAAGTTTGGGCCTTTCACAATGAGCAGTTCTTC	TRBJ2-1	.	.	15	TRBV21-1
CASSPGHTGSDEKLFF	TGTGCCAGCAGCCCGGGACACACAGGATCCGATGAAAAACTGTTTTTT	TRBJ1-4	.	.	16	TRBV9
CASSLRGGTEAFF	TGCGCCAGCAGCTTGAGGGGGGGCACTGAAGCTTTCTTT	TRBJ1-1	.	.	13	TRBV5-1
CASSLTGTGGNSQYF	TGCGCCAGCAGTCTGACCGGGACAGGAGGGAACAGTCAGTACTTC	TRBJ2-4	TRBD1	.	15	TRBV5-1
CASSHSDRVEGYTF	TGTGCCAGCAGCCATTCCGACAGGGTTGAAGGCTACACCTTC	TRBJ1-2	TRBD1	.	14	TRBV13